This TCR beta chain was sequenced in a study of T cell repertoires in cytomegalovirus infection. Overall study: HLA-B-restricted CMV epitopes that are well studied, plus recently identified HLA-C-restricted ones, were used by the study. The study's findings and limits: HLA-C-restricted CMV-specific TCR beta clonotypes were dominant in the ex vivo response.

TCRdb called the reads again in MiXCR, with one record for every CDR3 protein. Among approximately 1,000,000 distinct CDR3 sequences listed, roughly 30% were seen once. On this clonotype: The antigen is not known.

Germline V gene sequence: CDR1 SGHDN, CDR2 FVKESK. V lost 6 bases and J 4 bases, leaving 22 bases between the germline ends. The CDR3 totals 18 residues. The V gene is TRBV14, the J gene TRBJ2-6; unclear D gene. This receptor was obtained from a human donor in good health (CMV status not recorded). Some clones in this sample may be carry-over from other donors' samples. Sample: cultured CD8+ T cells from PBMCs, taken from culture after CMV antigen stimulation. CDR3 DNA: TGTGCCAGCAGTTCAGTACGACGCCCGGACGGGGGGGCCAACGTCCTGACTTTC. Its protein is CASSSVRRPDGGANVLTF. Filled out from reference TRBV14 and TRBJ2-6, the complete variable domain reads EAGVTQFPSHSVIEKGQTVTLRCDPISGHDNLYWYRRVMGKEIKFLLHFVKESKQDESGMPNNRFLAERTGGTYSTLKVQPAELEDSGVYFCASSSVRRPDGGANVLTFGAGSRLTVL.